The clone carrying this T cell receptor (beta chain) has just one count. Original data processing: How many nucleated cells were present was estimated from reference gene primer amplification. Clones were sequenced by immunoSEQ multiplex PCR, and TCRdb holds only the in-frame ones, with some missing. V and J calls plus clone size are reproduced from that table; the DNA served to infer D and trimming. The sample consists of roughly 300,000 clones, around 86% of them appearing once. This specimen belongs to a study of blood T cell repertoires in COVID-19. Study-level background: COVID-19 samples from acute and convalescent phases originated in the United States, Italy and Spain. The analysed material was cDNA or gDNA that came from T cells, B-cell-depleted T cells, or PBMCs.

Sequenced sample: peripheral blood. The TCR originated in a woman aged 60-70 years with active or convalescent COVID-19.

This chain's CDR3 is CASSPGSENSPLHF. In nucleotides, the CDR3 is TGTGCCAGCTCACCCGGCAGCGAGAATTCACCCCTCCACTTT. The chain links TRBV18 to TRBJ1-6; D remains ambiguous. The CDR3 consists of 14 residues. V lost 3 bases and J 7 bases, leaving 10 bases between the germline ends. Germline-derived CDR1 and CDR2 are KGHSH and LQKENI.